Detailed here is one T cell receptor beta chain. The treatment was: some 20 received Ad26.COV2.S at low or high dose, single or two shots; about five received placebo; per-sample allocation not given. Samples analyzed were those drawn on day 63 after the first vaccine or placebo injection. Produced via immunoSEQ multiplex PCR; TCRdb's table is partial and in-frame only. The data contain about 440,000 clones, about 90% of them singletons. The sample originates from a study of Ad26.COV2.S vaccination and SARS-CoV-2 variants. Material: peripheral blood, obtained in a trial of Ad26.COV2.S vaccine versus placebo. This receptor was obtained from a person between 18 and 60 years old who received the Ad26.COV2.S COVID-19 vaccine or a placebo.

The CDR3 DNA reads TGCGCCAGCAGCCAAGATCGGGGGCGGACTGAAGCTTTCTTT. Its protein product is CASSQDRGRTEAFF. The V call is TRBV4-3, the J call TRBJ1-1, with D perhaps TRBD1 (6 bases). The V gene lost 0 bases and the J gene lost 5 bases, with 10 bases spanning the gap. The CDR3 length is 14 residues. Germline CDR1 LGHNA, CDR2 YSLEER.